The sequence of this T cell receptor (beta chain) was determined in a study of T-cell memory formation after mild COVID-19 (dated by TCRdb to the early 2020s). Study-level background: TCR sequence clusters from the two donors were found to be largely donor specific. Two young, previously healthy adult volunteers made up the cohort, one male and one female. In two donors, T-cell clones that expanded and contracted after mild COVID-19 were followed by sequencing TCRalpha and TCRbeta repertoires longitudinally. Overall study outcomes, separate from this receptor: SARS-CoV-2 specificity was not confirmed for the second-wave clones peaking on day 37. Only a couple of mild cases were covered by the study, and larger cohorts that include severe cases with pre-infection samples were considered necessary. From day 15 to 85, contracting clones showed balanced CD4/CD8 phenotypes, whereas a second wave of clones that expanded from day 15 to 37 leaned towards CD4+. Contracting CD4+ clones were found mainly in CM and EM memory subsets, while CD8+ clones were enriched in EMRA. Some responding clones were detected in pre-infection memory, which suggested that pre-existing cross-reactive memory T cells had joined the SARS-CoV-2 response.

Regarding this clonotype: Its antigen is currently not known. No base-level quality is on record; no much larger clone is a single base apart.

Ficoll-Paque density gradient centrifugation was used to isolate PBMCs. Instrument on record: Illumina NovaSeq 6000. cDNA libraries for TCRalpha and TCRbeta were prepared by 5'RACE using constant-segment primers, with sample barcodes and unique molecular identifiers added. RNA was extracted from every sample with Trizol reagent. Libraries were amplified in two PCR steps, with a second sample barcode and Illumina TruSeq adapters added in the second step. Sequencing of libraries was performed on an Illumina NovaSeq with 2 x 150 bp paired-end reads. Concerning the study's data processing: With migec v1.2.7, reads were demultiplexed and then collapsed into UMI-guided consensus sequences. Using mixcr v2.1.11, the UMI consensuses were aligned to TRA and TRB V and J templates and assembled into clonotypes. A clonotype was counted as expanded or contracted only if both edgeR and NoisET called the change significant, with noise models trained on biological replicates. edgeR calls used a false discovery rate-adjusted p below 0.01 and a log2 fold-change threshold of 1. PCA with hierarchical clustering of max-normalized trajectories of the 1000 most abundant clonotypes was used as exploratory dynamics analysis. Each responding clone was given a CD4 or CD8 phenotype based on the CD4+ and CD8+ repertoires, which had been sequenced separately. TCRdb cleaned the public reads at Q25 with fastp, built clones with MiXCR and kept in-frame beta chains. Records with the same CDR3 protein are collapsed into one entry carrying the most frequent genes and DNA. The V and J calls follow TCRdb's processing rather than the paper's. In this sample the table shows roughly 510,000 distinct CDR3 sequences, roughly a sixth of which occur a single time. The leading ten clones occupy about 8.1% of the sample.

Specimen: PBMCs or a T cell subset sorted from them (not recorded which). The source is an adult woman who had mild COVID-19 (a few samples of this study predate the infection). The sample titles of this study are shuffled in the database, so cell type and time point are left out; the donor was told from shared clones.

The bases read TGCAGTGCTACCGACCTAGCGGGGGCATCCTACGAGCAGTACTTC. It codes for CSATDLAGASYEQYF. The receptor chain draws on TRBV20-1 and TRBJ2-7; 10 middle bases align to TRBD2. The germline V gene (reference sequence) provides CDR1 DFQATT and CDR2 SNEGSKA. Germline trimming: 4 bases from V, 1 base from J; junction bases outside gene matches: 7. Taken from cysteine to phenylalanine, the CDR3 has 15 residues. Only CDR3 DNA remains: 45 bases, in frame from the first base.